The sequence of this TCR beta chain was determined in a study of T cell repertoires in cytomegalovirus infection. About the study: TCR beta signatures that were public indicated CMV infection and matching HLA type. Findings and caveats of the study: Carriage of CMV together with the relevant HLA was identifiable through cumulative public TCR beta family frequency. Clonotypes of TCR beta that were HLA-C-restricted and CMV-specific dominated the ex vivo response.

TCRdb called the reads again in MiXCR, with one record for every CDR3 protein. Seen here are about 240,000 distinct CDR3 sequences, about 5.9% observed once, and the top ten hold under 7%. Of note for this clonotype: What it binds is not known.

The CDR3 is 16 residues long. Germline lookup yields CDR1 MNHEY and CDR2 SMNVEV (reference sequence). Trimming removed 3 bases from V and 6 bases from J, with 17 bases in between. This clonotype was sampled from a human donor in good health (CMV status not recorded). Some clones in this sample may be carry-over from other donors' samples. What was sequenced was PBMCs. The rearrangement uses TRBV27 and TRBJ1-4, with D perhaps TRBD1 (6 bases). The CDR3: CASSLTLGGGYEKLFF. Written as DNA, the CDR3 is TGTGCCAGCAGTTTGACCCTGGGGGGCGGATATGAAAAACTGTTTTTT.